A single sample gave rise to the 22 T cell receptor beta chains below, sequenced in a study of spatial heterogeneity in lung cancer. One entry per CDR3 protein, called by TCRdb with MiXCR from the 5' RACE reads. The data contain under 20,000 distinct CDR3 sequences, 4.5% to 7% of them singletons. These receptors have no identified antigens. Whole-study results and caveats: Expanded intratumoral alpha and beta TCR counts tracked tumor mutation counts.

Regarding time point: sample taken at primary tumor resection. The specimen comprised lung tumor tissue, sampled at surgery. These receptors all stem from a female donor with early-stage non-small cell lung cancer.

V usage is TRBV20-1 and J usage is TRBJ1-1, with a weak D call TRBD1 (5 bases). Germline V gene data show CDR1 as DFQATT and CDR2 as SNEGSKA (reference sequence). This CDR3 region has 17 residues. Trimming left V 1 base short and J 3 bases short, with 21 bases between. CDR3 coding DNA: TGCAGTGCTAGAGGAGGCAGGGAGGTAGGATCCGACACTGAAGCTTTCTTT. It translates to CSARGGREVGSDTEAFF.

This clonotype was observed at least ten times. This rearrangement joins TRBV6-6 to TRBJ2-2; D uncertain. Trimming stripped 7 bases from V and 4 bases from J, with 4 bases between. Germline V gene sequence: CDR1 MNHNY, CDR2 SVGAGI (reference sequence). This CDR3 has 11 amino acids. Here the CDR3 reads CASIGTGELFF. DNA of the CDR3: TGTGCCAGCATTGGCACCGGGGAGCTGTTTTTT.

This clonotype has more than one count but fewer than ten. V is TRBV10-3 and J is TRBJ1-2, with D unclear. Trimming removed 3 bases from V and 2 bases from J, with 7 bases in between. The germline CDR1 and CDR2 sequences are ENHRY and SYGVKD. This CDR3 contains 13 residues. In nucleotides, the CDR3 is TGTGCCATCAGTGAAGTATTCAACTATGGCTACACCTTC. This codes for CAISEVFNYGYTF.

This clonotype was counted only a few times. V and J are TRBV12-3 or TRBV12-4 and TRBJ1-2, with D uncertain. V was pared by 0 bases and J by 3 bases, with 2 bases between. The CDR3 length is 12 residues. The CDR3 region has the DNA TGTGCCAGCAGTTTAGCAGACTATGGCTACACCTTC. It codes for CASSLADYGYTF.

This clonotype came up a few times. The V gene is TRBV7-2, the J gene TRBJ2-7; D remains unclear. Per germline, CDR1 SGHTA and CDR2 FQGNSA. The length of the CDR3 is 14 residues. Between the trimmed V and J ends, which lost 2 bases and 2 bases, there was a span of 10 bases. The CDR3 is CASSLNHWTYEQYF. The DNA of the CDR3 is TGTGCCAGCAGCTTAAATCACTGGACCTACGAGCAGTACTTC.

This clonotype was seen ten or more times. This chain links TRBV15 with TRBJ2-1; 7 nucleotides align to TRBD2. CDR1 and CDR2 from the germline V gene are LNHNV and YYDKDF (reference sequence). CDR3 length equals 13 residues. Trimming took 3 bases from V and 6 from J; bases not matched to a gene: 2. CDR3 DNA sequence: TGTGCCACCAGCAGCCTAGCGGTCAATGAGCAGTTCTTC. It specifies CATSSLAVNEQFF.

The CDR3 DNA reads TGTGCCAGCAGCTTTAGGGACAACTCTGGAAACACCATATATTTT. Translating gives CASSFRDNSGNTIYF. This chain links TRBV11-2 with TRBJ1-3, with D perhaps TRBD1 (6 bases). CDR1 is SGHAT, CDR2 FQNNGV, per germline. The length of the CDR3 is 15 residues. V was shortened by 3 bases and J by 0 bases, with 9 bases between the two germline ends.

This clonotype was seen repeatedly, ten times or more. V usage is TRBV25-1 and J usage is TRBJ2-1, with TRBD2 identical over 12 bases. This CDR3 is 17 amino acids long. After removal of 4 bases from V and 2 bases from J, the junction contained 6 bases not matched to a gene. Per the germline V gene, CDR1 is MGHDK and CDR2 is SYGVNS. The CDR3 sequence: CASSGTSGRPPYNEQFF. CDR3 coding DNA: TGTGCCAGCAGTGGTACTAGCGGGAGGCCTCCCTACAATGAGCAGTTCTTC. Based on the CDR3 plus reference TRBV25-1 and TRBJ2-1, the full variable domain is EADIYQTPRYLVIGTGKKITLECSQTMGHDKMYWYQQDPGMELHLIHYSYGVNSTEKGDLSSESTVSRIRTEHFPLTLESARPSHTSQYLCASSGTSGRPPYNEQFFGPGTRLTVL.

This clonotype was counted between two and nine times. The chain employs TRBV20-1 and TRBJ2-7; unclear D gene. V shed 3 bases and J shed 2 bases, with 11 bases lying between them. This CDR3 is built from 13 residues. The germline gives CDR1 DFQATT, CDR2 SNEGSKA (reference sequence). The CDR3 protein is CSASVRQTYEQYF. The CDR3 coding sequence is TGCAGTGCTAGCGTCCGCCAGACCTACGAGCAGTACTTC.

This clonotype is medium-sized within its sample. The CDR3 sequence: CASSRQADAGNTIYF. The DNA for the CDR3 is TGTGCCAGCAGCCGGCAGGCAGACGCTGGAAACACCATATATTTT. The rearrangement joins TRBV7-6 to TRBJ1-3; D unresolved. The CDR3 sequence is 15 residues long. V was shortened by 5 bases and J by 2 bases, with 13 bases between the two germline ends. CDR1 and CDR2 from the germline V gene are SGHVS and FNYEAQ.

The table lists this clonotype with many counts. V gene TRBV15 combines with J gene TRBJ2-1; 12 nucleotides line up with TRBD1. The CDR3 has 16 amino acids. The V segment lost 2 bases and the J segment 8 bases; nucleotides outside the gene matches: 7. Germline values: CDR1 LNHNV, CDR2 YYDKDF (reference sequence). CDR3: CATSRKGQGARDEQFF. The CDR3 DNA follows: TGTGCCACCAGCAGAAAGGGACAGGGGGCGCGCGATGAGCAGTTCTTC.

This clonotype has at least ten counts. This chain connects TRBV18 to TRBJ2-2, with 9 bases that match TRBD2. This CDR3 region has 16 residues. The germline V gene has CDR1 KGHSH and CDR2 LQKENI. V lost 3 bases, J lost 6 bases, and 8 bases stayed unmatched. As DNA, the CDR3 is TGTGCCAGCTCACCGCTCGCGGGAGGGCGATCCGGGGAGCTGTTTTTT. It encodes CASSPLAGGRSGELFF.

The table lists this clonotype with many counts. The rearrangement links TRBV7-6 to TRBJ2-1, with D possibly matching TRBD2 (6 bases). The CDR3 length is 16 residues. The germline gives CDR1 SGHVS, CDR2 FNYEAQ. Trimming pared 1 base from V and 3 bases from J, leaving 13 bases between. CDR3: CASSLVSLANYNEQFF. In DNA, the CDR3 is TGTGCCAGCAGCTTAGTATCGCTAGCGAACTACAATGAGCAGTTCTTC.

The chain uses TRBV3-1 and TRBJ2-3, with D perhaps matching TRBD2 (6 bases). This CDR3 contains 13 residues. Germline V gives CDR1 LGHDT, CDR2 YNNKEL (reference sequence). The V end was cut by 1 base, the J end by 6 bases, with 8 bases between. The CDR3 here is CASSQGRADTQYF. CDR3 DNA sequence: TGTGCCAGCAGCCAAGGGAGGGCGGATACGCAGTATTTT.

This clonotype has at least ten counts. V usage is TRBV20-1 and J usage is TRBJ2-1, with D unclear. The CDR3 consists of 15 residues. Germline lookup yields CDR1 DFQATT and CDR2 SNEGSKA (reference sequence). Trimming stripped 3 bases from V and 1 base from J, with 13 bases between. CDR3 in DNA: TGCAGTGCTAGGGTTCTTCCTCTATCCTACAATGAGCAGTTCTTC. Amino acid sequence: CSARVLPLSYNEQFF.

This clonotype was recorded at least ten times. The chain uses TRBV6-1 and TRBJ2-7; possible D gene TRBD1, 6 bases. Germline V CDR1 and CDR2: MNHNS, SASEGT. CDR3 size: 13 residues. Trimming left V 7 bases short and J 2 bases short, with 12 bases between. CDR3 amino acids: CASILTGTYEQYF. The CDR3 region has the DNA TGTGCCAGCATTTTGACAGGAACCTACGAGCAGTACTTC.

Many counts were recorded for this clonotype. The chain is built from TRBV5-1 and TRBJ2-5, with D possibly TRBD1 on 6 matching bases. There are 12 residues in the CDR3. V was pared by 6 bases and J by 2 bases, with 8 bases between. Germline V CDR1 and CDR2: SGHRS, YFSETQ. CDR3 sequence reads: CASIGTQETQYF. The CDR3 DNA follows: TGCGCCAGCATCGGGACACAAGAGACCCAGTACTTC.

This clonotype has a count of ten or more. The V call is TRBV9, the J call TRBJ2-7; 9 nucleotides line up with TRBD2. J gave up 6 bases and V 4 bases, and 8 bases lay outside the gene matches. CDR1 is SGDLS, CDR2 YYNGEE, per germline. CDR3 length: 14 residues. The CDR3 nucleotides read TGTGCCAGCAGCCTCGGTAGCGGGAGCCTCGAGCAGTACTTC. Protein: CASSLGSGSLEQYF.

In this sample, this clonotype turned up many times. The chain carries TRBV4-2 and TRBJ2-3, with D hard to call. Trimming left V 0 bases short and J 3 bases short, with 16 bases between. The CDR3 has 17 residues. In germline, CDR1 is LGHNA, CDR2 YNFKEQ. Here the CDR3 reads CASSQDLLGIVTDTQYF. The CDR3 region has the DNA TGTGCCAGCAGCCAAGATCTTTTAGGAATTGTGACAGATACGCAGTATTTT.

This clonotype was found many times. CDR3: CASSLGQPGQPQHF. The CDR3 region has the DNA TGTGCCAGCAGCTTGGGACAGCCCGGACAGCCCCAGCATTTT. This chain joins TRBV7-2 and TRBJ1-5; 7 nucleotides agree with TRBD1. Trimming cost V 3 bases and J 7 bases; bases outside gene matches: 6. Germline lookup yields CDR1 SGHTA and CDR2 FQGNSA. The CDR3 has 14 residues.

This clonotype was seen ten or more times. CDR3 in DNA: TGTGCCAGCAGTTATGCCCGAAATGAGCAGTTCTTC. Encoded protein: CASSYARNEQFF. V gene TRBV6-2 or TRBV6-3 combines with J gene TRBJ2-1; no reliable D call. The CDR3 runs to 12 residues. V lost 3 bases, J lost 7 bases, and 7 bases lay in between. Germline assignment: CDR1 MNHEY and CDR2 SVGEGT.

The CDR3 reads CASSQRQTSYTQYF. The CDR3, as DNA: TGCGCCAGCAGCCAACGACAGACGTCATATACGCAGTATTTT. This rearrangement joins TRBV4-1 to TRBJ2-3; the D gene is possibly TRBD1 (5 bases). This CDR3 is built from 14 residues. The germline V gene encodes CDR1 MGHRA and CDR2 YSYEKL. Trimming removed 2 bases at V and 7 bases at J, with 13 bases between.